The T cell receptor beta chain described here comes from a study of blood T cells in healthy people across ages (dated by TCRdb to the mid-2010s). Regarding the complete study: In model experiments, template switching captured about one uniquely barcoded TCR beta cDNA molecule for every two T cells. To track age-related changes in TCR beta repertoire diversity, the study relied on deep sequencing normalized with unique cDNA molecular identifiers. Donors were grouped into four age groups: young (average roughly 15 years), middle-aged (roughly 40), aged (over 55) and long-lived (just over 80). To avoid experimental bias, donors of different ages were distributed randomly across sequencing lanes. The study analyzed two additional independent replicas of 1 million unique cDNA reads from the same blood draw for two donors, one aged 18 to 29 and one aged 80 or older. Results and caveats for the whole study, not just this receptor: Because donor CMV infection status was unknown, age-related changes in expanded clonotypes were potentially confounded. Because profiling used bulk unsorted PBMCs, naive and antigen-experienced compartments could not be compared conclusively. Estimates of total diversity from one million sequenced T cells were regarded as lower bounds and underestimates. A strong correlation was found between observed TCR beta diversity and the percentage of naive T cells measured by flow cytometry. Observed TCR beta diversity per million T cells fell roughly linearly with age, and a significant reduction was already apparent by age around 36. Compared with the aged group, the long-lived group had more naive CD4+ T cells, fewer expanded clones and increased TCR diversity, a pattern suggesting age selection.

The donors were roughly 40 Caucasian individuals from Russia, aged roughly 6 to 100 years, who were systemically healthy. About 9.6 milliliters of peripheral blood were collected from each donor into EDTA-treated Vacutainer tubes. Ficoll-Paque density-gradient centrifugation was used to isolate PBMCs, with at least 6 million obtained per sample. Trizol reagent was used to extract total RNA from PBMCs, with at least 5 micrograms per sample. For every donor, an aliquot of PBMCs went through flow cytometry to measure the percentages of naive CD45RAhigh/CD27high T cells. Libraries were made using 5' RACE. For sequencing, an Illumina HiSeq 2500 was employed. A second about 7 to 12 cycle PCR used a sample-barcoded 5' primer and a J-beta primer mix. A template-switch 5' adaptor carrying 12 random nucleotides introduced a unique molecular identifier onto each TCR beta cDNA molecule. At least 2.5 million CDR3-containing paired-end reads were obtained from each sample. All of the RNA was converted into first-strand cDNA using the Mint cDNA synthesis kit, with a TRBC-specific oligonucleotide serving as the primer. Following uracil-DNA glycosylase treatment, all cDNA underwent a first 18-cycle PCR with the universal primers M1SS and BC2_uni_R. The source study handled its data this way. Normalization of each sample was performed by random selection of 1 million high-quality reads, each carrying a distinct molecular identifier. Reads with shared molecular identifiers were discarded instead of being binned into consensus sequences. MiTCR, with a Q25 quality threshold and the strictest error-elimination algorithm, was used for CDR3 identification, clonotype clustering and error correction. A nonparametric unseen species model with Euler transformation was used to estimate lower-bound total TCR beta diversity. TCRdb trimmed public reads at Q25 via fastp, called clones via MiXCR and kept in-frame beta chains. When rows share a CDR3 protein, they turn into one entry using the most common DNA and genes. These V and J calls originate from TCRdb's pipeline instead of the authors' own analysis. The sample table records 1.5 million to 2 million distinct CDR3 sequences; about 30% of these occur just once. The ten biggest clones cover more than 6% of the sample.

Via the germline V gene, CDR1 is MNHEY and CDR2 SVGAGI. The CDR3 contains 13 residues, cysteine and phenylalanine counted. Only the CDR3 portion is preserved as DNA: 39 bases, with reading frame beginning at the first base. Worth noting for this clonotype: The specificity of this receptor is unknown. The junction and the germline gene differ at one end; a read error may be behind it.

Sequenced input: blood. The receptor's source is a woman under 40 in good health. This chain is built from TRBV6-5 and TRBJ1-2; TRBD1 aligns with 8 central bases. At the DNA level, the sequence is TGTACCAGCAGTCCCGGACAGGGTGGCGGCTACACCTTC. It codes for CTSSPGQGGGYTF.